The present T cell receptor beta chain was sequenced within a study of technical replicates of blood from several donors. Germline values: CDR1 SNHLY, CDR2 FYNNEI. The CDR3 sequence is 13 residues long. With 6 bases removed from V and 1 base from J, the gap between germline ends came to 10 bases. Profiled with immunoSEQ multiplex PCR; TCRdb holds only in-frame clones, not every one. This sample has roughly 100,000 clones, with approximately 94% found just once. The genes are TRBV2 and TRBJ2-7, with D possibly being TRBD2 (6 bases). Specimen: T cells isolated from PBMCs. This TCR came from a human donor in good health. CDR3 DNA sequence: TGTGCCAGCAGGCGACGGGGGTCCTACGAGCAGTACTTC. This encodes CASRRRGSYEQYF.